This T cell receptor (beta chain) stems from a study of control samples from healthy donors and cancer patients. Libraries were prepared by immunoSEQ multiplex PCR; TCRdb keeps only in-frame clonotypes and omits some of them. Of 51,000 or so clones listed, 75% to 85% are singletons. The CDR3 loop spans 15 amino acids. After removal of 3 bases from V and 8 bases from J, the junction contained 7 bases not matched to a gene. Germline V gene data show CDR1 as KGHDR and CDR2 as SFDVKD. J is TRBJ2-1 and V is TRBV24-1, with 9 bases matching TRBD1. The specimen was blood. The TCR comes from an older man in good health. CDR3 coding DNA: TGTGCCACCAGTGATCCACAGGGGGCAGGCGATGAGCAGTTCTTC. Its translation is CATSDPQGAGDEQFF.